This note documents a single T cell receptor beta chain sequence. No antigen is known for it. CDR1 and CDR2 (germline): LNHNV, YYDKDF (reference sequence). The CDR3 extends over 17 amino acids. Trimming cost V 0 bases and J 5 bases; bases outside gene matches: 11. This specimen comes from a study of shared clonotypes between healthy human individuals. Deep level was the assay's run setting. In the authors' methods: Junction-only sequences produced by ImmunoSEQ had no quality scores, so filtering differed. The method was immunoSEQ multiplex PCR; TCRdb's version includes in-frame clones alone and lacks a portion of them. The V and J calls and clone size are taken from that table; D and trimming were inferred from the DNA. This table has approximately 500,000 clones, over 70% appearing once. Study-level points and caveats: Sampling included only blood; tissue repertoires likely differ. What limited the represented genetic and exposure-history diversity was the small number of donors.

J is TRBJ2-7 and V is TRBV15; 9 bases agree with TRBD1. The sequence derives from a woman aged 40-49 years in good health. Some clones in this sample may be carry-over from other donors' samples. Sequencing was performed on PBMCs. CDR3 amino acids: CATSRDSWGQGRNEQYF. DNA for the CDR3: TGTGCCACCAGCAGAGATAGTTGGGGACAGGGTAGGAACGAGCAGTACTTC.